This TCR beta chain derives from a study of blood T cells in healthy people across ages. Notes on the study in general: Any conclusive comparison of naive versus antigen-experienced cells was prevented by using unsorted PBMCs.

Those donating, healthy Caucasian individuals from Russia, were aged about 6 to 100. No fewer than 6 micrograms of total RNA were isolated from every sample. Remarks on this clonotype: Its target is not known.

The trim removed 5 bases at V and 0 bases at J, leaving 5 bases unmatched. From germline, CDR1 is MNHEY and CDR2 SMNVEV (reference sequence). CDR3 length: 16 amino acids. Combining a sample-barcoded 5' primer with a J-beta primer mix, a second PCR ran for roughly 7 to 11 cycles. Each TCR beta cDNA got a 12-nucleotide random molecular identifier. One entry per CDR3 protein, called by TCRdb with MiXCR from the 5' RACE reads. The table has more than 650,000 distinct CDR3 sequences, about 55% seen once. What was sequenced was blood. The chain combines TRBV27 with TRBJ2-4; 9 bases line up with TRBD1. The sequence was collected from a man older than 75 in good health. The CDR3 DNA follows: TGTGCCAGCAGTCCGTGGACAGGGGCAGCCAAAAACATTCAGTACTTC. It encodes CASSPWTGAAKNIQYF.